This TCR beta chain was recorded in a study of response to subunit inactivated influenza vaccine. Overall study results and limits: The authors put forward the suggestion that each seasonal influenza vaccination may bring in only a limited number of new T cells.

TCRdb itself ran the RT-PCR reads through MiXCR, one entry per CDR3 protein. Seen here are approximately 570,000 distinct CDR3 sequences, 7.6% observed once, and the top ten hold approximately 13%. This clonotype was found many times. Its antigen is currently unknown. Sample: PBMCs from blood, taken about 24 months after vaccination. The TCR comes from a man aged 50 to 75 who received an inactivated influenza vaccine.

Here the CDR3 reads CASSNPGTLGPQHF. The CDR3 DNA follows: TGTGCCAGCAGTAACCCCGGGACCCTGGGGCCCCAGCATTTT. The chain has TRBV6-2 or TRBV6-3 and TRBJ1-5, with D tentatively TRBD1 (5 bases). CDR1 is MNHEY, CDR2 SVGEGT, per germline. CDR3 size: 14 residues. With 5 bases removed from V and 9 bases from J, the gap between germline ends came to 17 bases.